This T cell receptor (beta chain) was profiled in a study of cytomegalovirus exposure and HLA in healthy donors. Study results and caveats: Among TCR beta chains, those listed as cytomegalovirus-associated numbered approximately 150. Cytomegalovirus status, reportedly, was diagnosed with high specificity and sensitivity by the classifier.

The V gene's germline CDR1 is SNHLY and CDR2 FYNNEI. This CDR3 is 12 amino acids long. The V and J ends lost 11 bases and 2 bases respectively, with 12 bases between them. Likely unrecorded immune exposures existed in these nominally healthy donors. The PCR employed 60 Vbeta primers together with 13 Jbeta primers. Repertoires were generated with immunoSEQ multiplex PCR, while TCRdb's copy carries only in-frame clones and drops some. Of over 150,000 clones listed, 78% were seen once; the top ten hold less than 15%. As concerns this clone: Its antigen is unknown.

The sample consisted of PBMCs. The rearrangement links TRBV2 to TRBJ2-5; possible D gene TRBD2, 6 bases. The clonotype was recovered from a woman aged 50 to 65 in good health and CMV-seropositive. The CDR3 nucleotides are TGTGCCGGGGGTAGCGGACAAGAGACCCAGTACTTC. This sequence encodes CAGGSGQETQYF.